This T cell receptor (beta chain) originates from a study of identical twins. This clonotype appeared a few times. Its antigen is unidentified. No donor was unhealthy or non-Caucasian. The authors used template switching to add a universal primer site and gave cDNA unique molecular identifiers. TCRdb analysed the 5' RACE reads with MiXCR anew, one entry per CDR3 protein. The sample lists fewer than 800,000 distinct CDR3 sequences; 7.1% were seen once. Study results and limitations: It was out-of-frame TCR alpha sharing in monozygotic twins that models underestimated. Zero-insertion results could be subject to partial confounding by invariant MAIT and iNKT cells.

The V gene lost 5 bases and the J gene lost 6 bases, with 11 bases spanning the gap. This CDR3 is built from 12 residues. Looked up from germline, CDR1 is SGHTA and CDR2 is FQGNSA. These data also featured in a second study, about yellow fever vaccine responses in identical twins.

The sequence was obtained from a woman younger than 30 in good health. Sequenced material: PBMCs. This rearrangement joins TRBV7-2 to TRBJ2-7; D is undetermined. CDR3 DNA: TGTGCCAGCAGCACACTTGGGTCCGAGCAGTACTTC. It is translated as CASSTLGSEQYF.